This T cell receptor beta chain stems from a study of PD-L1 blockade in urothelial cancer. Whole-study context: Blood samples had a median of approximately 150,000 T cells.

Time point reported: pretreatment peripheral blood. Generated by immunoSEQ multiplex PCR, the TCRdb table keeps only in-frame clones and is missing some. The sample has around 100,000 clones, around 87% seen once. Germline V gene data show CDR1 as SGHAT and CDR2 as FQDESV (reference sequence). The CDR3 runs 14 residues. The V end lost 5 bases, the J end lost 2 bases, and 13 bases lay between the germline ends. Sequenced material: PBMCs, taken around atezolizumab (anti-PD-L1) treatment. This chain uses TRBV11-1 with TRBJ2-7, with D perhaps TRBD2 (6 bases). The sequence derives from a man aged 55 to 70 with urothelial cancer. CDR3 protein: CASSGGTAPYEQYF. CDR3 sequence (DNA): TGTGCCAGCAGCGGAGGGACGGCCCCCTACGAGCAGTACTTC.